In its sample, the clone carrying this TCR beta chain was seen many times. The data belong to a study of T cell repertoires in cytomegalovirus infection. TCRdb called the reads again in MiXCR, with one record for every CDR3 protein. The sample lists fewer than 700,000 distinct CDR3 sequences; 20% to 25% were seen once. What was sequenced was CD8+ T cells from PBMCs. The sequence was obtained from a human donor in good health (CMV status not recorded). Some clones in this sample may be carry-over from other donors' samples.

The CDR3 coding sequence is TGTGCCAGTAACGGACAGGGGGCGGTTTATAGCACTGAAGCTTTCTTT. Translating gives CASNGQGAVYSTEAFF. V gene TRBV19 combines with J gene TRBJ1-1; TRBD1 matches 11 bases. Germline-derived CDR1 and CDR2 are LNHDA and SQIVND (reference sequence). This CDR3 is built from 16 residues. The V and J ends lost 7 bases and 4 bases, in that order; junction bases with no gene match: 11.